This T cell receptor beta chain was obtained from a study of CD8 T cells in Susac syndrome. The CDR3 covers 13 residues. Germline CDR1 is SGHTA and CDR2 is FQGTGA. Trimming took off 3 bases at V and 0 bases at J, with 5 bases between the two ends. RNA was extracted with the RNeasy kit, and a quantity of roughly 0.45 to 1 ug was reverse transcribed using random hexamers. The method of amplification for TCR beta CDR3 was immunoSEQ multiplex PCR, covering 54 Vbeta and 13 Jbeta. TCRdb recomputed calls from the immunoSEQ multiplex PCR reads with MiXCR, one row per CDR3 protein. The sample lists some 190,000 distinct CDR3 sequences; under 97% were seen once.

The chain uses TRBV7-3 and TRBJ2-5, with D unclear. The material sequenced was CD4+ T cells from PBMCs. The origin of this receptor is a human donor with multiple sclerosis. The CDR3 sequence is CASSFGHQETQYF. The CDR3 coding sequence is TGTGCCAGCAGCTTCGGACACCAAGAGACCCAGTACTTC.